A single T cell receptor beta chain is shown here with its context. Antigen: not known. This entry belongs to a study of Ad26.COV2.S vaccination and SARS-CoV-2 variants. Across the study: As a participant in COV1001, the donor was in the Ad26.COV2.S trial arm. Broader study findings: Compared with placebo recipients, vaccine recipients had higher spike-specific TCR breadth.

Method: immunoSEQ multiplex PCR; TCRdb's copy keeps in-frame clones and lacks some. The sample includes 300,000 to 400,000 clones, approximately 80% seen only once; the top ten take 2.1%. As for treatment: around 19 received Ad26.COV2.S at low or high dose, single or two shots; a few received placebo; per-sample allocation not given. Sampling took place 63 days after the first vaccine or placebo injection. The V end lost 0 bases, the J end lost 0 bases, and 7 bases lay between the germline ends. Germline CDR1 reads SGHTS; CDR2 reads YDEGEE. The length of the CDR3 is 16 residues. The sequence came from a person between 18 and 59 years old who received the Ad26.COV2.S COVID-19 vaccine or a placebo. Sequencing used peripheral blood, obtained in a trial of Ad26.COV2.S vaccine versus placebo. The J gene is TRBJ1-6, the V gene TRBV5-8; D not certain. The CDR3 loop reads CASSLVPSSYNSPLHF. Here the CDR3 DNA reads TGTGCCAGCAGCTTGGTTCCGAGCTCCTATAATTCACCCCTCCACTTT. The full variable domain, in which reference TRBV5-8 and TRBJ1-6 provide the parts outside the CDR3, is EAGVTQSPTHLIKTRGQQATLRCSPISGHTSVYWYQQALGLGLQFLLWYDEGEERNRGNFPPRFSGRQFPNYSSELNVNALELEDSALYLCASSLVPSSYNSPLHFGNGTRLTVT.